Shown below are 20 T cell receptor beta chains from a single sample sequenced in a study of cytomegalovirus exposure and HLA in healthy donors. TCRdb's copy holds only in-frame clones and misses some; the assay was immunoSEQ multiplex PCR. The sample consists of hundreds of thousands of clones, roughly 88% of them appearing once. Sequenced sample: PBMCs. The receptor source for this set is a woman aged 18-29 years in good health and CMV-seronegative.

CDR3 sequence (DNA): TGTGCCAGCAGGGACGACAGGGAGATAAACGAGCAGTACTTC. Its protein is CASRDDREINEQYF. The chain is built from TRBV28 and TRBJ2-7; 7 bases match TRBD1. CDR3 length: 14 residues. Per the germline V gene, CDR1 is MDHEN and CDR2 is SYDVKM. Trimming removed 6 bases from V and 5 bases from J; junction bases left unmatched: 10.

This clone was seen once. The V call is TRBV4-1, the J call TRBJ1-1, with D hard to call. Trimming stripped 0 bases from V and 1 base from J, with 3 bases between. This CDR3 is built from 13 residues. The germline CDR1 and CDR2 sequences are MGHRA and YSYEKL. The CDR3 sequence is CASSQEQNTEAFF. Written as DNA, the CDR3 is TGCGCCAGCAGCCAAGAACAGAACACTGAAGCTTTCTTT.

This sequence joins TRBV4-1 and TRBJ2-5; 7 bases map to TRBD1. Trimming cost V 5 bases and J 0 bases; bases outside gene matches: 3. This CDR3 has 14 amino acids. The germline gives CDR1 MGHRA, CDR2 YSYEKL. The CDR3 DNA reads TGCGCCAGCAGCTCACAGGGGTACCAAGAGACCCAGTACTTC. Translation: CASSSQGYQETQYF.

The V call is TRBV5-1, the J call TRBJ1-1, with D hard to call. V lost 4 bases and J lost 1, with 17 bases in between. Germline CDR1 SGHRS, CDR2 YFSETQ. The CDR3 is made up of 16 amino acids. The CDR3 is CASSLEVEKRNTEAFF. The CDR3 nucleotides read TGCGCCAGCAGCCTGGAGGTGGAGAAAAGGAACACTGAAGCTTTCTTT.

Only one count was recorded for this clone. CDR3 nucleotide sequence: TGTGCCAGCAGCCAGAGGGGTTGGGACAGGGGAGCAGATACGCAGTATTTT. Its translation: CASSQRGWDRGADTQYF. The chain carries TRBV7-9 and TRBJ2-3; 10 nucleotides agree with TRBD1. The CDR3 has 17 amino acids. V trimming: 5 bases; J trimming: 4 bases; junction bases outside the gene matches: 12. From germline, CDR1 is SEHNR and CDR2 FQNEAQ (reference sequence).

This clone occurred a few times. The CDR3 protein is CASINRGYNEQFF. The CDR3 region has the DNA TGTGCCAGCATCAATCGCGGCTACAATGAGCAGTTCTTC. V gene TRBV28 combines with J gene TRBJ2-1; the D is unclear. The CDR3 is 13 amino acids. The V and J ends lost 7 bases and 3 bases respectively, with 10 bases between them. Germline CDR1 MDHEN, CDR2 SYDVKM.

This clone came up a few times. V usage is TRBV27 and J usage is TRBJ2-6; 8 bases fit TRBD1. Germline V gene lookup returns CDR1 MNHEY and CDR2 SMNVEV (reference sequence). The V gene end was trimmed by 5 bases and the J gene end by 0 bases; junction bases not matched to a gene: 12. The CDR3 runs 19 residues. The CDR3 sequence: CASSPRTGTGLSGANVLTF. CDR3 DNA sequence: TGTGCCAGCAGTCCAAGGACCGGGACAGGTCTCTCTGGGGCCAACGTCCTGACTTTC.

This clone was found a few times. This chain connects TRBV5-4 to TRBJ2-5, with D perhaps TRBD1 (6 bases). The CDR3 is 13 residues long. CDR1 is SGHNT and CDR2 is YYREEE in the germline V gene (reference sequence). Trimming cost V 0 bases and J 3 bases, with 6 bases left between them. CDR3: CASSLDREETQYF. DNA for the CDR3: TGTGCCAGCAGCTTGGACAGGGAAGAGACCCAGTACTTC.

V and J are TRBV11-2 and TRBJ1-4; tentative D call: TRBD1 (5 bases). This CDR3 is 15 amino acids long. The V end lost 5 bases, the J end lost 8 bases, and 18 bases lay between the germline ends. From germline, CDR1 is SGHAT and CDR2 FQNNGV. The DNA for the CDR3 is TGTGCCAGCAGCCAACCGGGGGGGATCAGGGAAAAACTGTTTTTT. Its translation: CASSQPGGIREKLFF.

V usage is TRBV25-1 and J usage is TRBJ1-2; TRBD1 might be the D (6 bases). CDR1 and CDR2 (germline): MGHDK, SYGVNS. V was pared by 1 base and J by 6 bases, with 18 bases between. The CDR3 totals 16 residues. In nucleotides, the CDR3 is TGTGCCAGCAGTGAATCGGGTCAGGGGATCGCAAATGGCTACACCTTC. It codes for CASSESGQGIANGYTF.

This chain links TRBV5-6 with TRBJ1-1; TRBD1 aligns across 8 bases. With V trimmed by 4 bases and J by 5 bases, 10 bases remained unmatched. Germline V lookup: CDR1 SGHDT, CDR2 YYEEEE. The CDR3 sequence is 15 residues long. The CDR3 spells CASSRPYRGRTEAFF. The CDR3 DNA reads TGTGCCAGCAGCCGGCCCTACAGGGGGAGGACTGAAGCTTTCTTT.

V usage is TRBV9 and J usage is TRBJ1-2; 7 nucleotides agree with TRBD1. This CDR3 has 13 amino acids. Germline V lookup: CDR1 SGDLS, CDR2 YYNGEE. Trimming took 7 bases from V and 1 from J; bases not matched to a gene: 4. The CDR3 here is CASSTGDNYGYTF. CDR3 nucleotide sequence: TGTGCCAGCTCAACAGGGGATAACTATGGCTACACCTTC.

V gene TRBV4-1 combines with J gene TRBJ2-7, with D unclear. The CDR3 consists of 16 residues. The V and J ends lost 0 bases and 2 bases respectively, with 14 bases between them. Germline lookup yields CDR1 MGHRA and CDR2 YSYEKL. The CDR3 sequence is CASSQDRSGFAYEQYF. CDR3 bases: TGCGCCAGCAGCCAAGATCGGAGTGGATTCGCCTACGAGCAGTACTTC.

The V call is TRBV5-4, the J call TRBJ1-6; D is ambiguous. V was cut by 5 bases and J by 0 bases, with 6 bases left in between. Per germline, CDR1 SGHNT and CDR2 YYREEE (reference sequence). CDR3 length: 14 amino acids. This chain's CDR3 is CASRESSYNSPLHF. The CDR3 DNA sequence: TGTGCCAGCAGAGAGAGCTCCTATAATTCACCCCTCCACTTT.

The rearrangement joins TRBV28 to TRBJ1-5; 10 nucleotides match TRBD1. CDR1 is MDHEN, CDR2 SYDVKM, per germline. The V segment lost 2 bases and the J segment 2 bases; nucleotides outside the gene matches: 0. The CDR3 covers 15 residues. The CDR3 nucleotides are TGTGCCAGCAGTTTAGGGACAGGGGGCAATCAGCCCCAGCATTTT. The encoded protein is CASSLGTGGNQPQHF.

The chain carries TRBV11-3 and TRBJ2-1, with a tentative D call TRBD1 (6 bases). The CDR3 runs to 13 residues. V was shortened by 5 bases and J by 4 bases, with 9 bases between the two germline ends. Germline CDR1 reads SGHNT; CDR2 reads YENEEA. The CDR3 is CASSLGQYNEQFF. The CDR3 DNA reads as TGTGCCAGCAGCCTCGGACAGTACAATGAGCAGTTCTTC.

This rearrangement joins TRBV5-4 to TRBJ2-3, with 12 bases fitting TRBD2. Germline V CDR1 and CDR2: SGHNT, YYREEE (reference sequence). The CDR3 totals 16 residues. The J segment lost 4 bases and the V segment lost 4 bases, leaving 7 bases of the junction unmatched. Written as DNA, the CDR3 is TGTGCCAGCAGCCCTGGACTAGCGGGGATTTCAGATACGCAGTATTTT. This sequence encodes CASSPGLAGISDTQYF.

The chain couples TRBV7-9 to TRBJ1-2; 8 bases fit TRBD1. The CDR3 contains 13 residues. From germline, CDR1 is SEHNR and CDR2 FQNEAQ (reference sequence). V was pared by 1 base and J by 8 bases, with 3 bases of the junction left unmatched. CDR3 sequence: CASSLGTGRGYTF. The DNA of the CDR3 is TGTGCCAGCAGCTTAGGGACAGGGCGCGGCTACACCTTC.

The CDR3 DNA is TGTGCCAGCAGTTTAAGCAGGGGGCGCGCGGGCTATGGCTACACCTTC. It specifies CASSLSRGRAGYGYTF. The chain uses TRBV27 and TRBJ1-2; 8 nucleotides line up with TRBD1. The germline gives CDR1 MNHEY, CDR2 SMNVEV (reference sequence). The CDR3 runs to 16 residues. V shed 2 bases and J 4 bases; nucleotides not matched to a gene: 9.

CDR3 DNA sequence: TGTGCCAGCAGCTTGTTCCAAACAGCAGATACGCAGTATTTT. It specifies CASSLFQTADTQYF. The J gene is TRBJ2-3, the V gene TRBV5-6; D call uncertain. There are 14 residues in the CDR3. V was trimmed by 1 base and J by 4 bases, leaving 10 bases between them. Germline V lookup: CDR1 SGHDT, CDR2 YYEEEE.